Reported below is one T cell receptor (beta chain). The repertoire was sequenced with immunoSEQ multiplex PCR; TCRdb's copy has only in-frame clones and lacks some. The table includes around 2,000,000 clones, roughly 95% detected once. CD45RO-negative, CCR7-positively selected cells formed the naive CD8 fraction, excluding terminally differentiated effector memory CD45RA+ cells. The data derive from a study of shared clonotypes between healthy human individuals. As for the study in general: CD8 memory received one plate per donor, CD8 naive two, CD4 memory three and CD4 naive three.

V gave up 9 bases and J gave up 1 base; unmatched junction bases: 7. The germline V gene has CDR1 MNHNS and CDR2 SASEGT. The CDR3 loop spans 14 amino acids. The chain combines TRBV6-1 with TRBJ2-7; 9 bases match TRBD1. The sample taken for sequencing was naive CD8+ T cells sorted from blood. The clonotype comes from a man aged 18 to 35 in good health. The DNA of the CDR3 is TGTGCCAGTAATCACAGGGGGCCGTCCTACGAGCAGTACTTC. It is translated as CASNHRGPSYEQYF.